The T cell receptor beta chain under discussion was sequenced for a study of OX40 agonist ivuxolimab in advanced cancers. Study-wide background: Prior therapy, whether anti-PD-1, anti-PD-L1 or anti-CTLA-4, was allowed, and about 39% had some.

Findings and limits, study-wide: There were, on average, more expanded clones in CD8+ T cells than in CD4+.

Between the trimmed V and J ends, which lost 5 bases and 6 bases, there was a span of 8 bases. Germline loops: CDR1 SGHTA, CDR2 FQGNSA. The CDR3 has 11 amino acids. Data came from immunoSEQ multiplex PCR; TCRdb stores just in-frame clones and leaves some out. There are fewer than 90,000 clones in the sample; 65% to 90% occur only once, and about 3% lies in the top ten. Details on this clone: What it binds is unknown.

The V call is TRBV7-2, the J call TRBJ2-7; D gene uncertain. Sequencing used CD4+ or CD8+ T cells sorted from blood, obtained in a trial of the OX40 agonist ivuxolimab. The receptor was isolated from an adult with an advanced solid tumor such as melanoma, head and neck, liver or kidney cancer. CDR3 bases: TGTGCCAGCAGCAACGGTGGCGAGCAGTACTTC. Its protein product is CASSNGGEQYF.